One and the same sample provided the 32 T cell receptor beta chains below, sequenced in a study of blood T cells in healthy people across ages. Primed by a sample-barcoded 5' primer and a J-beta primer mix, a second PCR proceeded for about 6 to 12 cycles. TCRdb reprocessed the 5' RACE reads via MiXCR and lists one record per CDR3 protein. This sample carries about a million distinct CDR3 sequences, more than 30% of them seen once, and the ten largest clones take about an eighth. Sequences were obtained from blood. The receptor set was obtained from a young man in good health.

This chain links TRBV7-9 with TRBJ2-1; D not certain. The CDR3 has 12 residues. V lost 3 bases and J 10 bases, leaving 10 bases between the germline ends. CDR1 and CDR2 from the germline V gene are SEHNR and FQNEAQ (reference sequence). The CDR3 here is CASSLVASEQFF. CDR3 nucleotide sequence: TGTGCCAGCAGCTTGGTAGCATCCGAGCAGTTCTTC.

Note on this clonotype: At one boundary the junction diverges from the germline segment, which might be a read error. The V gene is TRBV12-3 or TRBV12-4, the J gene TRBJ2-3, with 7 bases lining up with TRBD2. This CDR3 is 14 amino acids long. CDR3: CASSFGGTGDAQYF. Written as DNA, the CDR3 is TGTGCCAGCAGTTTCGGGGGGACCGGAGATGCGCAGTATTTT.

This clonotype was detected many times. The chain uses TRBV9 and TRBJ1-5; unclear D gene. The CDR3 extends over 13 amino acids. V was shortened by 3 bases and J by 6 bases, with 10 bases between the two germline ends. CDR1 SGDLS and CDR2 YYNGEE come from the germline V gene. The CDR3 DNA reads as TGTGCCAGCAGCGCCGGATCAGGTCAGCCCCAGCATTTT. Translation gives CASSAGSGQPQHF.

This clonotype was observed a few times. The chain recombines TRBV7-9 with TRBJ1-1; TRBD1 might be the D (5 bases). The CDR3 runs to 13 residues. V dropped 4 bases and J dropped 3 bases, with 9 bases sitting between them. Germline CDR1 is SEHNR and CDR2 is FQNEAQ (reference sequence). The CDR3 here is CASSSGGYTEAFF. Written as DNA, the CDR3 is TGTGCCAGCAGCTCTGGGGGATACACTGAAGCTTTCTTT.

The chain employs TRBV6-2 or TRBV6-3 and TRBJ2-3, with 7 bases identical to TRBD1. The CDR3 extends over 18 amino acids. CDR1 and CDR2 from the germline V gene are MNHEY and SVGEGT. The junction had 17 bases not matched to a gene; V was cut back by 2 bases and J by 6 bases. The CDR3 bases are TGTGCCAGCAGTTACGTCTGGGAGAAGGGGGCGAACGATGATACGCAGTATTTT. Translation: CASSYVWEKGANDDTQYF.

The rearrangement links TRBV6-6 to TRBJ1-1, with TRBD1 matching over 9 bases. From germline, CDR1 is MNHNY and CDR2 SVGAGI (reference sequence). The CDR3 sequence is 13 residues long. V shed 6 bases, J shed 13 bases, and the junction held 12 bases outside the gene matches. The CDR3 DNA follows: TGTGCCAGCAGCAAGGGACAGGGTAGTTTGGATTTCTTT. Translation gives CASSKGQGSLDFF.

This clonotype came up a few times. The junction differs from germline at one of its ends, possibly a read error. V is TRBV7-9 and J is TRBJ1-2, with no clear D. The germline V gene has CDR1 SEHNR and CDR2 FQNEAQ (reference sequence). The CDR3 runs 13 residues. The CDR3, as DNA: TGTGCCAGCAGCGTAGCGCTAAGCGGTGGCTACACCTTC. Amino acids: CASSVALSGGYTF.

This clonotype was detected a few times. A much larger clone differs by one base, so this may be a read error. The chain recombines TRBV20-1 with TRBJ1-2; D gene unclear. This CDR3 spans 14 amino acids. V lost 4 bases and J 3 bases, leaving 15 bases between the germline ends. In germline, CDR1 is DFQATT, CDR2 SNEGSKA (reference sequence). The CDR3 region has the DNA TGCAGTGCTACCCCGGACCCTACTGACTATGGCTACACCTTC. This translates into CSATPDPTDYGYTF.

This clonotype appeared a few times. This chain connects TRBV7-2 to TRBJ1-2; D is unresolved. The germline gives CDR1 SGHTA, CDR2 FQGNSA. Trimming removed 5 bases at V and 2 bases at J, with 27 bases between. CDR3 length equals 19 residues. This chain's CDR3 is CASSRPRSDVGYSNYGYTF. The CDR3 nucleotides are TGTGCCAGCAGCCGCCCTAGGAGCGACGTGGGGTATTCCAACTATGGCTACACCTTC. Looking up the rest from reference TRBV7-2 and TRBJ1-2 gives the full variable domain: GAGVSQSPSNKVTEKGKDVELRCDPISGHTALYWYRQSLGQGLEFLIYFQGNSAPDKSGLPSDRFSAERTGGSVSTLTIQRTQQEDSAVYLCASSRPRSDVGYSNYGYTFGSGTRLTVV.

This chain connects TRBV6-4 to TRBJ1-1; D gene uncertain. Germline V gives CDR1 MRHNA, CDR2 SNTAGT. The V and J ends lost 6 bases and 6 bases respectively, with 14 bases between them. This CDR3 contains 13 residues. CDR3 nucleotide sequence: TGTGCCAGCAGCCAGACGTCTCACGCTGAAGCTTTCTTT. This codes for CASSQTSHAEAFF.

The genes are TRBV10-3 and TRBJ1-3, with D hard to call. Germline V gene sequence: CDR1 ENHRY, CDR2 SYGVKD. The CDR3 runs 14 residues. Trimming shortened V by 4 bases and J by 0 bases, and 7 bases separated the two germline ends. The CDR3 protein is CAISVRSSGNTIYF. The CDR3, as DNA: TGTGCCATCAGTGTGAGGAGCTCTGGAAACACCATATATTTT.

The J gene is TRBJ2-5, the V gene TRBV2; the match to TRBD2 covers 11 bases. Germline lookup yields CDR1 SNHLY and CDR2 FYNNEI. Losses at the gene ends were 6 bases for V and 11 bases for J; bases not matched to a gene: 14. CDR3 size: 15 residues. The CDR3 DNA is TGTGCCAGCAGACCACTAGCGGGGGCCTACAATGAGCAGTACTTC. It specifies CASRPLAGAYNEQYF. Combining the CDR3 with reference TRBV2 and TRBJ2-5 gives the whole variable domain EPEVTQTPSHQVTQMGQEVILRCVPISNHLYFYWYRQILGQKVEFLVSFYNNEISEKSEIFDDQFSVERPDGSNFTLKIRSTKLEDSAMYFCASRPLAGAYNEQYFGPGTRLLVL.

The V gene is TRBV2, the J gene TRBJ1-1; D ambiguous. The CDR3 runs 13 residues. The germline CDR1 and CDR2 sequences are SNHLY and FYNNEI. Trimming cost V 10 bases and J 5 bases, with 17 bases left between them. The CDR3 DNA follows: TGTGCCACCCGAGGGAGGGCGAGGACTGAAGCTTTCTTT. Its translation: CATRGRARTEAFF.

DNA of the CDR3: TGTGCCAGCAGGCCGGGACAGGGTCCCTACGAGCAGTACTTC. Encoded protein: CASRPGQGPYEQYF. The rearrangement links TRBV12-3 or TRBV12-4 to TRBJ2-7, with 9 bases lining up with TRBD1. This CDR3 is 14 amino acids long. V trimming: 6 bases; J trimming: 2 bases; junction bases outside the gene matches: 5.

The CDR3 sequence: CASSFRHGGYTEAFF. The CDR3 coding sequence is TGTGCCAGCAGCTTCAGACATGGGGGATACACTGAAGCTTTCTTT. The chain joins TRBV5-6 to TRBJ1-1; possibly TRBD1 for D (5 bases). Trimming removed 2 bases at V and 3 bases at J, with 14 bases between. The CDR3 loop spans 15 amino acids. CDR1 and CDR2 from the germline V gene are SGHDT and YYEEEE. The full variable domain, in which reference TRBV5-6 and TRBJ1-1 provide the parts outside the CDR3, is DAGVTQSPTHLIKTRGQQVTLRCSPKSGHDTVSWYQQALGQGPQFIFQYYEEEERQRGNFPDRFSGHQFPNYSSELNVNALLLGDSALYLCASSFRHGGYTEAFFGQGTRLTVV.

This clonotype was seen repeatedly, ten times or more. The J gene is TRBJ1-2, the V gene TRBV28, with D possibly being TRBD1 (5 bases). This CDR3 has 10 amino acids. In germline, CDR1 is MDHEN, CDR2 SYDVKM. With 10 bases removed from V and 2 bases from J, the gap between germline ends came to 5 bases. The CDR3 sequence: CATGNYGYTF. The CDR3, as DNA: TGTGCCACAGGGAACTATGGCTACACCTTC.

The CDR3 loop reads CASSHIPRDGVYGYTF. The CDR3 DNA reads TGTGCCAGCAGCCATATTCCGCGGGACGGAGTCTATGGCTACACCTTC. The chain has TRBV3-1 and TRBJ1-2; the D gene is possibly TRBD1 (5 bases). This CDR3 region has 16 residues. Germline CDR1 and CDR2: LGHDT and YNNKEL (reference sequence). Deletions cut 3 bases from V and 4 bases from J, with 18 bases between. The whole variable domain, filled in from reference TRBV3-1 and TRBJ1-2, reads DTAVSQTPKYLVTQMGNDKSIKCEQNLGHDTMYWYKQDSKKFLKIMFSYNNKELIINETVPNRFSPKSPDKAHLNLHINSLELGDSAVYFCASSHIPRDGVYGYTFGSGTRLTVV.

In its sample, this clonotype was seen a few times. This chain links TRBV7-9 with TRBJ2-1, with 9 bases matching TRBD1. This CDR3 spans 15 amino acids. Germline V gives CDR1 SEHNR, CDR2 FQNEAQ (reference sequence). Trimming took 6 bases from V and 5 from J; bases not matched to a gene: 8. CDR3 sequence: CASSHTGGAHNEQFF. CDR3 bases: TGTGCCAGCAGTCACACAGGGGGCGCCCACAATGAGCAGTTCTTC.

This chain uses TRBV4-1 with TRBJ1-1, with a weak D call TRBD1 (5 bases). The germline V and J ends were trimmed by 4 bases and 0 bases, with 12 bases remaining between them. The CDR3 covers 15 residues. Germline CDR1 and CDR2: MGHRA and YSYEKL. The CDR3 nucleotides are TGCGCCAGCAGCCTGGGGGGGGAGTTGAACACTGAAGCTTTCTTT. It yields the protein CASSLGGELNTEAFF.

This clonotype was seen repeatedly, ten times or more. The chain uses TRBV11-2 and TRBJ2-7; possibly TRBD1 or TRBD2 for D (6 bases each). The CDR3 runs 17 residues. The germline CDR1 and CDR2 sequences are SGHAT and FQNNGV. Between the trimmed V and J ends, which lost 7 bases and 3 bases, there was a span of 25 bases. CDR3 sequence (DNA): TGTGCCAGCACAAGCTTAAACGGGGGCAGGGGCGACTACGAGCAGTACTTC. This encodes CASTSLNGGRGDYEQYF.

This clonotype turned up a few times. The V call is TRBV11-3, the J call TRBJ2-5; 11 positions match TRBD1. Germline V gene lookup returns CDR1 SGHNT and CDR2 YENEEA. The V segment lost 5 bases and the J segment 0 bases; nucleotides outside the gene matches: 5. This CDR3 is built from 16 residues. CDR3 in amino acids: CASSIGTGGHQETQYF. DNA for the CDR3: TGTGCCAGCAGCATCGGGACAGGGGGGCACCAAGAGACCCAGTACTTC.

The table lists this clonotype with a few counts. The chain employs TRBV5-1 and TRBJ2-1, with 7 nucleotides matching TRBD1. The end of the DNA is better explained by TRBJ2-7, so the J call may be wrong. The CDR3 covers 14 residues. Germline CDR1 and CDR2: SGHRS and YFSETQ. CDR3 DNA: TGCGCCAGCAGCCCCTCGGACAGGTACAATGAGCAGTACTTC. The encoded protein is CASSPSDRYNEQYF.

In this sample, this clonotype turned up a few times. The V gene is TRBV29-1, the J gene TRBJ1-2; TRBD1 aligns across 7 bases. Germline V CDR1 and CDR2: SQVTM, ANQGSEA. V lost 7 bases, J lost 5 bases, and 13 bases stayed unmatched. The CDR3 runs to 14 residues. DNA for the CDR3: TGCAGCGCTGACCCGACGACAGGGTCGTATGGCTACACCTTC. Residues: CSADPTTGSYGYTF.

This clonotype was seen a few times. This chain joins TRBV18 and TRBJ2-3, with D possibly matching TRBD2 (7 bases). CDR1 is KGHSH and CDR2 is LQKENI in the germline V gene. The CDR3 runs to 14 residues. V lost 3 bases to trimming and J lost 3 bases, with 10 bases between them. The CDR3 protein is CASSPAGATDTQYF. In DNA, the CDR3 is TGTGCCAGCTCACCGGCGGGGGCGACAGATACGCAGTATTTT.

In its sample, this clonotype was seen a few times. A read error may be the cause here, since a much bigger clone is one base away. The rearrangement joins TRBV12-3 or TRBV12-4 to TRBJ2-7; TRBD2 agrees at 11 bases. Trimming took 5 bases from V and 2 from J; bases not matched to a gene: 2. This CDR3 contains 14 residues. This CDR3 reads CASSVTSGTYEQYF. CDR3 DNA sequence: TGTGCCAGCAGTGTGACTAGCGGGACCTACGAGCAGTACTTC.

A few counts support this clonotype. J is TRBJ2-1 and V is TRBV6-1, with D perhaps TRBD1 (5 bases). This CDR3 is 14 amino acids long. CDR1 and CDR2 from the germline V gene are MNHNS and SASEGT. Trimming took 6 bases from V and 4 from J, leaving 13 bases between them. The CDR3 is CASRALGAYNEQFF. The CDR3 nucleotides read TGTGCCAGCAGAGCCTTAGGGGCTTACAATGAGCAGTTCTTC.

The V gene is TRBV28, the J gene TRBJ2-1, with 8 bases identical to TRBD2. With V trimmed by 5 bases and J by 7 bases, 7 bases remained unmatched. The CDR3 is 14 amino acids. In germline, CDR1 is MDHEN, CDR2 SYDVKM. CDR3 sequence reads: CASSRSGTRNEQFF. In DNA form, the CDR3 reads TGTGCCAGCAGTCGGTCCGGGACTAGGAATGAGCAGTTCTTC.

The CDR3 here is CATSGTGHMGTDTQYF. The CDR3 DNA reads as TGTGCCACCAGCGGGACAGGGCATATGGGCACAGATACGCAGTATTTT. The V and J genes are TRBV24-1 and TRBJ2-3; 9 bases map to TRBD1. J lost 1 base, V lost 7 bases, and 8 bases had no gene match. This CDR3 comprises 16 residues. CDR1 and CDR2 from the germline V gene are KGHDR and SFDVKD.

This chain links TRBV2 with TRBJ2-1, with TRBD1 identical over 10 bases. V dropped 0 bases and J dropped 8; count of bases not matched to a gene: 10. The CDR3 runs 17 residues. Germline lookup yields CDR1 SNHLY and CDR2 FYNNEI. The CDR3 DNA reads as TGTGCCAGCAGTGAAGCGCTATGGGACAGGGGTGGCGATGAGCAGTTCTTC. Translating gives CASSEALWDRGGDEQFF.

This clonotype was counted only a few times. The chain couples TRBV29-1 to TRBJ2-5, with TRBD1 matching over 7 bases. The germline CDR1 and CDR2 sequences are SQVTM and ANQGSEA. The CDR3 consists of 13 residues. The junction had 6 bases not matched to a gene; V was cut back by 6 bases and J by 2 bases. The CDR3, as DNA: TGCAGCGTCGACTCGGGACAGCAAGAGACCCAGTACTTC. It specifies CSVDSGQQETQYF.

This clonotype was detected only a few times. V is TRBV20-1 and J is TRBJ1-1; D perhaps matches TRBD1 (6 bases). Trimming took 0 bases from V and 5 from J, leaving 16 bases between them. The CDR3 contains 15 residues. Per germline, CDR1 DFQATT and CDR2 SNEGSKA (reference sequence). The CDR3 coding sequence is TGCAGTGCTAGAGATTTTGAGGAAGGGGGAACTGAAGCTTTCTTT. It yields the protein CSARDFEEGGTEAFF.

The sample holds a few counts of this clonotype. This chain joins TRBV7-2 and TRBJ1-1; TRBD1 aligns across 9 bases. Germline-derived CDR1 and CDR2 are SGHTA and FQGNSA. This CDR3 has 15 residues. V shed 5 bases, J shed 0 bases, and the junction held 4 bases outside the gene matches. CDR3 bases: TGTGCCAGCAGCGGTACAGGGGGCCTGAACACTGAAGCTTTCTTT. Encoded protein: CASSGTGGLNTEAFF.